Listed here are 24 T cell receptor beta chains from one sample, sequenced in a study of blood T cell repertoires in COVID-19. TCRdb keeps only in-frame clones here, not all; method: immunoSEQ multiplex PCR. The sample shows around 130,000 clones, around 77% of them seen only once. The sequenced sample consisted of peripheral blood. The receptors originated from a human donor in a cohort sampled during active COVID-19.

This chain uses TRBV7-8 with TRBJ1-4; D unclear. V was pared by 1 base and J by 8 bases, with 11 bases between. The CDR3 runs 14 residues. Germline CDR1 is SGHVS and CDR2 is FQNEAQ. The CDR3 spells CASSLVATEEKLFF. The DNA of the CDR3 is TGTGCCAGCAGCTTAGTGGCGACGGAGGAAAAACTGTTTTTT.

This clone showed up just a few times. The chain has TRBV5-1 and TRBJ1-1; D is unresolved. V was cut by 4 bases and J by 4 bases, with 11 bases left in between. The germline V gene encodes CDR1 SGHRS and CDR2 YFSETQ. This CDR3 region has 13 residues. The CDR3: CASSLIYSTEAFF. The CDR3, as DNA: TGCGCCAGCAGCCTGATTTATAGCACTGAAGCTTTCTTT.

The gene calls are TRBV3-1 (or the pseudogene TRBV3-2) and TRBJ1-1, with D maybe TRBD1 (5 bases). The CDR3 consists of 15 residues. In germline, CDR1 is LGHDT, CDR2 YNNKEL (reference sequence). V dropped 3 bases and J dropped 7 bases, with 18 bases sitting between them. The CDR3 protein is CASSHPLGGESEAFF. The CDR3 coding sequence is TGTGCCAGCAGCCATCCTCTTGGAGGGGAGAGTGAAGCTTTCTTT.

CDR3 bases: TGTGCCAGCTCACCAGGCAGGGGCCCTAACTATGGCTACACCTTC. Amino acids: CASSPGRGPNYGYTF. The chain uses TRBV18 and TRBJ1-2; TRBD1 is a possible D gene (6 bases). The germline V and J ends were trimmed by 2 bases and 0 bases, with 10 bases remaining between them. Germline CDR1 reads KGHSH; CDR2 reads LQKENI. The CDR3 extends over 15 amino acids.

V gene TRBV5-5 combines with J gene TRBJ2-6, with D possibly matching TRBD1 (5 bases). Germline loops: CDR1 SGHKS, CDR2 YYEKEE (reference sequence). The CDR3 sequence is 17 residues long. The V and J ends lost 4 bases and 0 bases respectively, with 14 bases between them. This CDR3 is CASSIFSQGSGANVLTF. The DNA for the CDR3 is TGTGCCAGCAGCATTTTCAGCCAGGGCTCTGGGGCCAACGTCCTGACTTTC.

Here the CDR3 DNA reads TGTGCCAGCAGCCAGGCGGTTGAAGGGAGAGCTTTCTTT. Translated: CASSQAVEGRAFF. The chain combines TRBV3-1 (or the pseudogene TRBV3-2) with TRBJ1-1; D is unclear. CDR1 and CDR2 (germline): LGHDT, YNNKEL (reference sequence). Trimming took off 3 bases at V and 10 bases at J, with 15 bases between the two ends. The CDR3 spans 13 residues.

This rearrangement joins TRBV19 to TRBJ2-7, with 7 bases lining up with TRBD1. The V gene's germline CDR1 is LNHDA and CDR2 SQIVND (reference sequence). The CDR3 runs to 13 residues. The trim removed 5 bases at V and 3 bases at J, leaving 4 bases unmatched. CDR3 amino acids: CASSLGQYYEQYF. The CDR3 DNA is TGTGCCAGTAGTCTGGGACAGTACTACGAGCAGTACTTC.

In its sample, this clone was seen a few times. CDR3 sequence reads: CASSWGTGSYEQYF. CDR3 in DNA: TGCGCCAGCAGCTGGGGGACAGGGTCCTACGAGCAGTACTTC. V usage is TRBV5-1 and J usage is TRBJ2-7, with 9 bases fitting TRBD1. The CDR3 extends over 14 amino acids. Germline V gene lookup returns CDR1 SGHRS and CDR2 YFSETQ. Trimming removed 3 bases from V and 1 base from J; junction bases left unmatched: 2.

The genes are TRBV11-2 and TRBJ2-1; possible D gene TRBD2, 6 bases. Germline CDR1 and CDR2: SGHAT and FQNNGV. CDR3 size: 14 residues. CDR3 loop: CASGRGLAYNEQFF. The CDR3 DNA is TGTGCGTCCGGGCGGGGCTTGGCCTACAATGAGCAGTTCTTC.

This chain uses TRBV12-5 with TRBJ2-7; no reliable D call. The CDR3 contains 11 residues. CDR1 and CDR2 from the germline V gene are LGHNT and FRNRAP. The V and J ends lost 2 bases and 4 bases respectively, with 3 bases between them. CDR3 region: CASGLLYEQYF. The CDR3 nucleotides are TGTGCTAGTGGTTTGCTGTACGAGCAGTACTTC.

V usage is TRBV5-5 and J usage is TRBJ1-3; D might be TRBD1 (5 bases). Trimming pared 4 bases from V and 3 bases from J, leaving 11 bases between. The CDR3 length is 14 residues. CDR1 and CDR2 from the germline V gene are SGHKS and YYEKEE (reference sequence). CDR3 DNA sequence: TGTGCCAGCAGCATACCAGGGAATGGAAACACCATATATTTT. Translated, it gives CASSIPGNGNTIYF.

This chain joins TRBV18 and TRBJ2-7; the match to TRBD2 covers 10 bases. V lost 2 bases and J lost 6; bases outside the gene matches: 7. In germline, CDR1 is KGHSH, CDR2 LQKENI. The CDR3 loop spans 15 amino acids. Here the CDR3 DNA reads TGTGCCAGCTCACCAGCTAGCGGGAGTTATGTCGAGCAGTACTTC. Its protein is CASSPASGSYVEQYF.

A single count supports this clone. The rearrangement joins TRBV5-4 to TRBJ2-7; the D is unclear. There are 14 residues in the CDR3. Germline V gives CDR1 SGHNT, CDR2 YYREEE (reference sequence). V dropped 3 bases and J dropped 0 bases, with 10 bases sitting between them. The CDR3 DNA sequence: TGTGCCAGCAGCTCTGTCCTAACCTCCTACGAGCAGTACTTC. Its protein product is CASSSVLTSYEQYF. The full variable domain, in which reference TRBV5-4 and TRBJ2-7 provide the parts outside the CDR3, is ETGVTQSPTHLIKTRGQQVTLRCSSQSGHNTVSWYQQALGQGPQFIFQYYREEENGRGNFPPRFSGLQFPNYSSELNVNALELDDSALYLCASSSVLTSYEQYFGPGTRLTVT.

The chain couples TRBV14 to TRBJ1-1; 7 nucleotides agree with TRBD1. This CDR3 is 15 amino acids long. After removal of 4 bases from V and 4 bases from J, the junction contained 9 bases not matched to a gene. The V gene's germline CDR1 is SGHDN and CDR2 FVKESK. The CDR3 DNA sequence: TGTGCCAGCAGCCCCCACAGGGGTTGGATCACTGAAGCTTTCTTT. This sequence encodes CASSPHRGWITEAFF.

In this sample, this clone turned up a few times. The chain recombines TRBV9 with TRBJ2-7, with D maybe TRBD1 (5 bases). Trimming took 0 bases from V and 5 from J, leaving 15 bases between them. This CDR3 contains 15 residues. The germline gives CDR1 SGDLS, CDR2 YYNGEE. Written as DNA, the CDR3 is TGTGCCAGCAGCGTAGGGGGCAGGCTCGGCGACGAGCAGTACTTC. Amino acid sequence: CASSVGGRLGDEQYF.

In nucleotides, the CDR3 is TGTGCCAGCGGGAGAGTCCAAGAGACCCAGTACTTC. Amino acids: CASGRVQETQYF. The chain recombines TRBV27 with TRBJ2-5, with D perhaps TRBD2 (5 bases). This CDR3 has 12 amino acids. Trimming took off 8 bases at V and 1 base at J, with 8 bases between the two ends. Germline V gene sequence: CDR1 MNHEY, CDR2 SMNVEV (reference sequence).

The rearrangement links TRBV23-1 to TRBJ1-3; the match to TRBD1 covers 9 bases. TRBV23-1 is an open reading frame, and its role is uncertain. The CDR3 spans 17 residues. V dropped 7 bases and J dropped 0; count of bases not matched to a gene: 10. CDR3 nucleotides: TGCGCCAGCAAGGGACAGGGCGGAGGTCTCTCTGGAAACACCATATATTTT. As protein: CASKGQGGGLSGNTIYF.

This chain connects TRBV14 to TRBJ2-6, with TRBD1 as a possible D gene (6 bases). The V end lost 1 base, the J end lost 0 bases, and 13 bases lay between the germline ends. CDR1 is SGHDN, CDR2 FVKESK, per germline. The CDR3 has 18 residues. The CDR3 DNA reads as TGTGCCAGCAGCCAAGTGGGCACAGGGAGCTCTGGGGCCAACGTCCTGACTTTC. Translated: CASSQVGTGSSGANVLTF.

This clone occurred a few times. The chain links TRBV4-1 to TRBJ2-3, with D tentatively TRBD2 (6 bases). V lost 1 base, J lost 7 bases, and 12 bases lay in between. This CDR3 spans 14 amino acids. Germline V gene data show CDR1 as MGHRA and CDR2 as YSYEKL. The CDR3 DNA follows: TGCGCCAGCAGCCAAGCCAGGACTACTAATACGCAGTATTTT. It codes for CASSQARTTNTQYF.

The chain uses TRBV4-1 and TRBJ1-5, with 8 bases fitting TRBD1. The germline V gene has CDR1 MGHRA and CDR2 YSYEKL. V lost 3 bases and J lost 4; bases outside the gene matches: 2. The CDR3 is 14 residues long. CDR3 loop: CASSQTGVNQPQHF. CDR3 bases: TGCGCCAGCAGCCAGACAGGGGTTAATCAGCCCCAGCATTTT.

The CDR3 DNA sequence: TGTGCCAGCAGGGAACTCGCGGGGGTGGGGGAGCAGTACTTC. Protein: CASRELAGVGEQYF. This chain links TRBV2 with TRBJ2-7; 7 positions agree with TRBD2. V lost 6 bases and J lost 7; bases outside the gene matches: 12. Germline CDR1 and CDR2: SNHLY and FYNNEI. This CDR3 is built from 14 residues.

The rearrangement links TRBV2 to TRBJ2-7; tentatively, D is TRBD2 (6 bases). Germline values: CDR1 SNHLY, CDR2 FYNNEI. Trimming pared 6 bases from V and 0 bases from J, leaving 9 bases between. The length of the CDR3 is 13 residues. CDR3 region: CASRWDSSYEQYF. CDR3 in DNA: TGTGCCAGCAGGTGGGACTCCTCCTACGAGCAGTACTTC.

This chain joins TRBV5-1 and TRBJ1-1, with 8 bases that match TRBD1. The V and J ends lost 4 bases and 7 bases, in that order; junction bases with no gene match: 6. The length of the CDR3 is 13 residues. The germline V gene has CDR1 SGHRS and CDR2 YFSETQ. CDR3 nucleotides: TGCGCCAGCAGCCTGACAGGGGTTAATGAAGCTTTCTTT. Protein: CASSLTGVNEAFF.

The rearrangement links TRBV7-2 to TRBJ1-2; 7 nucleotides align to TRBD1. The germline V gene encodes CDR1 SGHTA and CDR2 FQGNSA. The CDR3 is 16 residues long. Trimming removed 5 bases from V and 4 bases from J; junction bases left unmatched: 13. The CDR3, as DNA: TGTGCCAGCAGCCCGAACAAAGGAGGGACAGTCTATGGCTACACCTTC. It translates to CASSPNKGGTVYGYTF.